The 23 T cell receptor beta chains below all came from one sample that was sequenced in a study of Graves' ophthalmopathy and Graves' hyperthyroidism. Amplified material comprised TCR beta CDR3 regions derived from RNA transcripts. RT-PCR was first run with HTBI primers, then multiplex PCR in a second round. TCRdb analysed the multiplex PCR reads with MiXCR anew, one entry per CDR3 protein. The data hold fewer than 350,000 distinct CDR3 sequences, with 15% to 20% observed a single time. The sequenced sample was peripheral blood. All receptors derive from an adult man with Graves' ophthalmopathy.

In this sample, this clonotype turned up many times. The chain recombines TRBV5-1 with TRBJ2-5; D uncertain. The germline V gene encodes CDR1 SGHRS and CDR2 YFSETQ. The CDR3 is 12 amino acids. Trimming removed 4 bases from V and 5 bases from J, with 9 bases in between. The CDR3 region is CASSQTWETQYF. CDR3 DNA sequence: TGCGCCAGCAGCCAAACGTGGGAGACCCAGTACTTC.

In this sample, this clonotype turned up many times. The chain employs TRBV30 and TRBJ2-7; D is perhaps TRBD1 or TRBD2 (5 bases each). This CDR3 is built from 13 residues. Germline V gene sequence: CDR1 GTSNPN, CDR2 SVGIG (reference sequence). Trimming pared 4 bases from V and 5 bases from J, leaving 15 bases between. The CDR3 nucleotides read TGTGCCTGGACTCAGGGAGTAGAGCACGAGCAGTACTTC. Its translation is CAWTQGVEHEQYF.

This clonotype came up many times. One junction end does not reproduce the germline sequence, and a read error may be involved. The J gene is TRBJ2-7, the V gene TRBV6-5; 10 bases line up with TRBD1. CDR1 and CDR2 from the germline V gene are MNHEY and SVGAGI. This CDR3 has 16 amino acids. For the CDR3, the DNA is TGTGCCCGCAGTTTACGGACAGGGGGTTACTGGAACGAGCAGTACTTC. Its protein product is CARSLRTGGYWNEQYF.

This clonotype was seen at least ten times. The CDR3 protein is CASSVTQRTEAFF. CDR3 in DNA: TGTGCCAGCAGCGTAACCCAGAGGACTGAAGCTTTCTTT. J is TRBJ1-1 and V is TRBV9; D remains unclear. The CDR3 loop spans 13 amino acids. V was pared by 1 base and J by 5 bases, with 9 bases between. Per the germline V gene, CDR1 is SGDLS and CDR2 is YYNGEE.

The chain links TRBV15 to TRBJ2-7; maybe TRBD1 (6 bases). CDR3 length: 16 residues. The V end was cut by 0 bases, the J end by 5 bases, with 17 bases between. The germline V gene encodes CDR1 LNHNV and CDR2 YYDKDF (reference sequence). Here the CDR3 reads CATSRDIGTPANEQYF. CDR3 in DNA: TGTGCCACCAGCAGAGATATAGGGACACCCGCGAACGAGCAGTACTTC.

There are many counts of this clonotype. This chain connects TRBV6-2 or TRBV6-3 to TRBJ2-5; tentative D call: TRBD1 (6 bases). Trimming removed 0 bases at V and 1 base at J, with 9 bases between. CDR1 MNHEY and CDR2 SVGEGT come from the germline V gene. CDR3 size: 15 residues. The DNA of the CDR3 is TGTGCCAGCAGTTACTCCGGACAGACCCAAGAGACCCAGTACTTC. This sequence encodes CASSYSGQTQETQYF.

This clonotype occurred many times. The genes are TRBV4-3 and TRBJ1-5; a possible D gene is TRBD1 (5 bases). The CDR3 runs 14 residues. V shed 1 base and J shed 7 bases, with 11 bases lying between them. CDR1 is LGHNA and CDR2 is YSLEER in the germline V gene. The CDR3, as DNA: TGCGCCAGCAGCCAAGCTGCAGGGTGGCAGCCCCAGCATTTT. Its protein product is CASSQAAGWQPQHF.

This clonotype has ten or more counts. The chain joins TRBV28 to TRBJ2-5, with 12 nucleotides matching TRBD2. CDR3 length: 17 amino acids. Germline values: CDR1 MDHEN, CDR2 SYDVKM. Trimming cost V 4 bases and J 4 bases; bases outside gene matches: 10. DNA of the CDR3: TGTGCCAGCAGTTCCAACGCTCTAGCGGGGGGGCGAGAGACCCAGTACTTC. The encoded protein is CASSSNALAGGRETQYF.

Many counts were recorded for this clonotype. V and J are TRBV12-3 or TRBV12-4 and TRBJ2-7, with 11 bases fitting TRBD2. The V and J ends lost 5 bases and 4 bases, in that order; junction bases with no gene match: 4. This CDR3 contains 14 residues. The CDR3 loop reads CASSTTSGRYEQYF. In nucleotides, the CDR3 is TGTGCCAGCAGTACTACTAGCGGGAGATACGAGCAGTACTTC.

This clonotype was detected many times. CDR3: CASSSLESNQPQHF. CDR3 nucleotide sequence: TGTGCCAGCAGCAGCCTGGAGAGCAATCAGCCCCAGCATTTT. This chain joins TRBV11-2 and TRBJ1-5; D gene unclear. Germline V gene sequence: CDR1 SGHAT, CDR2 FQNNGV. V was shortened by 5 bases and J by 1 base, with 9 bases between the two germline ends. The CDR3 spans 14 residues.

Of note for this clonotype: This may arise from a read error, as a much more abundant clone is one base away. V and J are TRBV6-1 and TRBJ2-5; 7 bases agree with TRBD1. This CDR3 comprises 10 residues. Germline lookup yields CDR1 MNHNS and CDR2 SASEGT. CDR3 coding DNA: TGTGCCAGCGGAGACAGGGATCGTCGCTTC. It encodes CASGDRDRRF.

The CDR3 loop is CASSSMDRGLRSTEAFF. DNA of the CDR3: TGCGCCAGCAGCTCTATGGACAGGGGGCTGAGGAGCACTGAAGCTTTCTTT. The chain joins TRBV4-1 to TRBJ1-1, with TRBD1 matching 11 bases. Germline values: CDR1 MGHRA, CDR2 YSYEKL. The length of the CDR3 is 17 residues. The trim removed 5 bases at V and 4 bases at J, leaving 12 bases unmatched.

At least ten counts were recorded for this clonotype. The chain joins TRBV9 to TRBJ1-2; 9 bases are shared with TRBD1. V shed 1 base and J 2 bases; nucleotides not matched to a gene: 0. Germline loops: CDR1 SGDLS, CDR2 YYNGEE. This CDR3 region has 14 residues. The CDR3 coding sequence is TGTGCCAGCAGCGTAACAGGGGGCAACTATGGCTACACCTTC. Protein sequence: CASSVTGGNYGYTF.

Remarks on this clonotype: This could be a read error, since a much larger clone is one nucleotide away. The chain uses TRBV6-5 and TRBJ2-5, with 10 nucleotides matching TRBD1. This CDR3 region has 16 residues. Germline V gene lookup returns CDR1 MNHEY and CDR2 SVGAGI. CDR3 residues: CASSYRDRGQQESQYF. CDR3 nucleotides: TGTGCCAGCAGTTACCGGGACAGGGGACAGCAAGAGTCCCAGTACTTC.

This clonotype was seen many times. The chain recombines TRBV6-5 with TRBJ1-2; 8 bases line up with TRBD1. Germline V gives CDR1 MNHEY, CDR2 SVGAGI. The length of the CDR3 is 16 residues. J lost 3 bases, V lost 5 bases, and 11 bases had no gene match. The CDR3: CASSRTGNQEDYGYTF. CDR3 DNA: TGTGCCAGCAGTAGGACAGGGAATCAAGAAGACTATGGCTACACCTTC.

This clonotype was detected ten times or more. Written as DNA, the CDR3 is TGCGCCAGCCGACAGGGGTACGAGCAGTACTTC. It yields the protein CASRQGYEQYF. This chain joins TRBV5-1 and TRBJ2-7; TRBD1 matches 8 bases. CDR3 length equals 11 residues. The germline CDR1 and CDR2 sequences are SGHRS and YFSETQ. Trimming cost V 7 bases and J 4 bases; bases outside gene matches: 1.

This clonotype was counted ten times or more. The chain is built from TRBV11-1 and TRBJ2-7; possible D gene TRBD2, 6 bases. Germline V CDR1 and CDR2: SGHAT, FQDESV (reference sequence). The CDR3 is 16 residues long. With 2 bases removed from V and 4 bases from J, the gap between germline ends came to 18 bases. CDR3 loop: CASSLIIAGNFYEQYF. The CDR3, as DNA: TGTGCCAGCAGCTTAATTATCGCGGGGAACTTTTACGAGCAGTACTTC. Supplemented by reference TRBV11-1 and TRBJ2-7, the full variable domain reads EAEVAQSPRYKITEKSQAVAFWCDPISGHATLYWYRQILGQGPELLVQFQDESVVDDSQLPKDRFSAERLKGVDSTLKIQPAELGDSAMYLCASSLIIAGNFYEQYFGPGTRLTVT.

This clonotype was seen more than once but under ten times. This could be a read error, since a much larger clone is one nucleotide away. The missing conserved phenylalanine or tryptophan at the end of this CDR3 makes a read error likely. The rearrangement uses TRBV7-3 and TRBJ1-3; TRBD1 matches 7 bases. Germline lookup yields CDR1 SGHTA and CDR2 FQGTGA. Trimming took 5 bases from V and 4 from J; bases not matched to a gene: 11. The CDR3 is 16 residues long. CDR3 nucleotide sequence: TGTGCCAGCAGCCCGGCAGGGGGTAGGGGAGGAAACACCATATATCTT. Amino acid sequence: CASSPAGGRGGNTIYL.

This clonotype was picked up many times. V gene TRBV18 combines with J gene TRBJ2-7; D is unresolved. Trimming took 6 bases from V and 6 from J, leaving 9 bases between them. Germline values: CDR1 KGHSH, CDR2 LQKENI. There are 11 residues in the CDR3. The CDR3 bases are TGTGCCAGCTCCCGTTCGGGCGAGCAGTACTTC. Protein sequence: CASSRSGEQYF. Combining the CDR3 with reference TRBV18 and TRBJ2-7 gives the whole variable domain NAGVMQNPRHLVRRRGQEARLRCSPMKGHSHVYWYRQLPEEGLKFMVYLQKENIIDESGMPKERFSAEFPKEGPSILRIQQVVRGDSAAYFCASSRSGEQYFGPGTRLTVT.

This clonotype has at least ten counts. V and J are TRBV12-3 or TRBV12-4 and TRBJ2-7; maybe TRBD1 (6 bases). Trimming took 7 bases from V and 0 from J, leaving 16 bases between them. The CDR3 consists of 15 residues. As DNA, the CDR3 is TGTGCCAGCACCTCGACAGGTGACAGCTCCTACGAGCAGTACTTC. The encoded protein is CASTSTGDSSYEQYF.

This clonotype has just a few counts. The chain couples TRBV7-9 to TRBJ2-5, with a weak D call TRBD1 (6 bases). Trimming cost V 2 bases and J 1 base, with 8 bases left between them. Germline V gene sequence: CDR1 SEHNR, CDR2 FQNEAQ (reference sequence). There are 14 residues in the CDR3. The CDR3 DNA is TGTGCCAGCAGCTTAATAGGGGGCCAAGAGACCCAGTACTTC. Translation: CASSLIGGQETQYF. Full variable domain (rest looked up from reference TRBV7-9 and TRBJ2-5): DTGVSQNPRHKITKRGQNVTFRCDPISEHNRLYWYRQTLGQGPEFLTYFQNEAQLEKSRLLSDRFSAERPKGSFSTLEIQRTEQGDSAMYLCASSLIGGQETQYFGPGTRLLVL.

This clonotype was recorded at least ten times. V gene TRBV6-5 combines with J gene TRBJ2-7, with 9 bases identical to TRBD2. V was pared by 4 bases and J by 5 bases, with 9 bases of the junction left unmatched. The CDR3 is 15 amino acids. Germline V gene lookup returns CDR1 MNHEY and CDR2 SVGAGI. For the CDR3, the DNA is TGTGCCAGCAGTTTTAGGCGGGAGGGCCAGAACGAGCAGTACTTC. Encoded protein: CASSFRREGQNEQYF.

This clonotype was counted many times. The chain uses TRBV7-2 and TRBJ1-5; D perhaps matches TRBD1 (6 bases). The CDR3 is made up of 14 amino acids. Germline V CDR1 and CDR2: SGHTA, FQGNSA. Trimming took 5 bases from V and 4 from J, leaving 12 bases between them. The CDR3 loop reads CASSGRDTNQPQHF. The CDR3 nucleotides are TGTGCCAGCAGCGGCCGGGACACGAATCAGCCCCAGCATTTT.